This T cell receptor (beta chain) emerged from a study of breast tumors, draining lymph nodes, adjacent tissues. As concerns this clonotype: Its cognate antigen is unknown.

TCRdb reanalysed the multiplex PCR reads using MiXCR and keeps one entry per CDR3 protein. The table records some 14,000 distinct CDR3 sequences, roughly 55% of them present only once. Study observations and caveats: Tumor repertoires ranked between lymph nodes and nontumor tissue in diversity, with V and J gene preferences.

The germline V and J ends were trimmed by 3 bases and 2 bases, with 11 bases remaining between them. This CDR3 has 14 residues. Per the germline V gene, CDR1 is LNHDA and CDR2 is SQIVND (reference sequence). The sequenced sample was tumor-adjacent breast tissue. This chain links TRBV19 with TRBJ2-7, with D perhaps TRBD1 (6 bases). The clonotype originates from a female donor with breast cancer. Some clones in this sample may be carry-over from other donors' samples. The CDR3 region is CASSIETGPYEQYF. In DNA, the CDR3 is TGTGCCAGTAGTATTGAGACAGGACCCTACGAGCAGTACTTC.